The 9 T cell receptor beta chains reported below all come from one sample, sequenced in a study of Ad26.COV2.S vaccination and SARS-CoV-2 variants. The method was immunoSEQ multiplex PCR; TCRdb's version includes in-frame clones alone and lacks a portion of them. The table has 200,000 to 250,000 clones, approximately 88% seen once; the top ten hold 9.5% to 12%. Documented treatment: around 19 received Ad26.COV2.S at low or high dose, single or two shots; about five received placebo; per-sample allocation not given. Sampling happened 63 days after the first vaccine or placebo injection. Sequencing was performed on peripheral blood, taken in a trial of Ad26.COV2.S vaccine versus placebo. Receptors were obtained from a person aged 18-60 years who received the Ad26.COV2.S COVID-19 vaccine or a placebo.

This clone was seen a handful of times. This rearrangement joins TRBV4-3 to TRBJ1-4; D remains ambiguous. CDR1 and CDR2 (germline): LGHNA, YSLEER. Trimming removed 1 base from V and 7 bases from J, with 13 bases in between. This CDR3 has 15 amino acids. The CDR3 is CASSQVGRFAEKLFF. The CDR3, as DNA: TGCGCCAGCAGCCAAGTGGGAAGGTTCGCTGAAAAACTGTTTTTT.

This clone came up many times. The chain has TRBV7-9 and TRBJ2-1; 10 bases line up with TRBD1. The trim removed 7 bases at V and 10 bases at J, leaving 7 bases unmatched. The germline CDR1 and CDR2 sequences are SEHNR and FQNEAQ (reference sequence). There are 13 residues in the CDR3. The CDR3 nucleotides read TGTGCCAGCACCGAGACAGGGGGCGACGAGCAGTTCTTC. Its translation: CASTETGGDEQFF. The full variable domain, with the rest looked up from reference TRBV7-9 and TRBJ2-1, is DTGVSQNPRHKITKRGQNVTFRCDPISEHNRLYWYRQTLGQGPEFLTYFQNEAQLEKSRLLSDRFSAERPKGSFSTLEIQRTEQGDSAMYLCASTETGGDEQFFGPGTRLTVL.

Regarding this clone: This same CDR3 is encoded by further DNA sequences in the sample. This chain links TRBV18 with TRBJ2-5; 11 positions match TRBD2. The V gene's germline CDR1 is KGHSH and CDR2 LQKENI. The ends lost 1 base at V and 1 base at J; junction bases unmatched: 2. This CDR3 contains 16 residues. The CDR3 region is CASSPRLAGTQETQYF. DNA for the CDR3: TGTGCCAGCTCACCACGACTAGCGGGAACCCAAGAGACCCAGTACTTC.

The rearrangement links TRBV28 to TRBJ1-5, with TRBD1 identical over 8 bases. This CDR3 has 14 amino acids. V was clipped by 5 bases and J by 4 bases; unmatched bases: 4. CDR1 MDHEN and CDR2 SYDVKM come from the germline V gene. CDR3 residues: CASSNTGGNQPQHF. As DNA, the CDR3 is TGTGCCAGCAGTAACACAGGGGGGAATCAGCCCCAGCATTTT.

V and J are TRBV10-2 and TRBJ2-5, with 12 bases aligning to TRBD2. The CDR3 contains 15 residues. Germline CDR1 WSHSY, CDR2 SAAADI. Unmatched junction bases numbered 7, after V lost 6 bases and J lost 5 bases. CDR3 sequence: CASSRLAGGIETQYF. CDR3 nucleotides: TGCGCCAGCAGCCGTCTAGCGGGGGGGATCGAGACCCAGTACTTC.

The chain uses TRBV5-4 and TRBJ2-7, with D possibly being TRBD2 (7 bases). V shed 4 bases and J shed 3 bases, with 20 bases lying between them. The CDR3 spans 16 residues. Germline assignment: CDR1 SGHNT and CDR2 YYREEE (reference sequence). The CDR3 sequence: CASSPGAGAEFYEQYF. The CDR3 DNA reads as TGTGCCAGCAGCCCGGGGGCGGGGGCGGAGTTCTACGAGCAGTACTTC. Full variable domain (rest looked up from reference TRBV5-4 and TRBJ2-7): ETGVTQSPTHLIKTRGQQVTLRCSSQSGHNTVSWYQQALGQGPQFIFQYYREEENGRGNFPPRFSGLQFPNYSSELNVNALELDDSALYLCASSPGAGAEFYEQYFGPGTRLTVT.

The chain combines TRBV9 with TRBJ2-1, with D possibly being TRBD1 (5 bases). The CDR3 extends over 16 amino acids. Germline values: CDR1 SGDLS, CDR2 YYNGEE. Trimming left V 0 bases short and J 1 base short, with 11 bases between. The CDR3 here is CASSVEGQGSYNEQFF. CDR3 sequence (DNA): TGTGCCAGCAGCGTAGAGGGGCAGGGTTCCTACAATGAGCAGTTCTTC.

This chain joins TRBV11-1 and TRBJ2-2; perhaps D is TRBD1 or TRBD2 (6 bases each). In germline, CDR1 is SGHAT, CDR2 FQDESV (reference sequence). Trimming took 10 bases from V and 7 from J, leaving 19 bases between them. CDR3 length equals 14 residues. CDR3 in DNA: TGTGCCACCCGGGACCGCGAGGGGGGCGGGGAGCTGTTTTTT. Residues: CATRDREGGGELFF. The complete variable domain, with remaining parts taken from reference TRBV11-1 and TRBJ2-2, reads EAEVAQSPRYKITEKSQAVAFWCDPISGHATLYWYRQILGQGPELLVQFQDESVVDDSQLPKDRFSAERLKGVDSTLKIQPAELGDSAMYLCATRDREGGGELFFGEGSRLTVL.

The genes are TRBV25-1 and TRBJ2-7, with D uncertain. This CDR3 contains 14 residues. Trimming removed 2 bases at V and 1 base at J, with 9 bases between. Germline V gives CDR1 MGHDK, CDR2 SYGVNS. The CDR3 DNA follows: TGTGCCAGCAGTGAAGTGATGGGATCCTACGAGCAGTACTTC. Translation gives CASSEVMGSYEQYF.